These 27 T cell receptor beta chains came from one sample sequenced in a study of blood T cell repertoires in COVID-19. Produced via immunoSEQ multiplex PCR; TCRdb's table is partial and in-frame only. Of 200,000 or so clones in the sample, over 75% were seen once. Sequencing used peripheral blood. The receptors here all came from a man of 80 years or more with acute or convalescent COVID-19.

V and J are TRBV24-1 and TRBJ2-2; 8 positions match TRBD2. The CDR3 has 16 residues. Looked up from germline, CDR1 is KGHDR and CDR2 is SFDVKD. With 3 bases clipped from V and 6 bases from J, the junction kept 8 bases outside the gene matches. The CDR3 spells CATSDRGTSLSGELFF. The CDR3 bases are TGTGCCACCAGTGATCGTGGGACTAGTCTCTCCGGGGAGCTGTTTTTT.

V is TRBV7-6 and J is TRBJ2-3, with D possibly being TRBD1 (5 bases). The CDR3 is 15 amino acids. CDR1 and CDR2 from the germline V gene are SGHVS and FNYEAQ. Trimming left V 2 bases short and J 1 base short, with 10 bases between. CDR3: CASSLQGRGTDTQYF. CDR3 coding DNA: TGTGCCAGCAGCTTACAGGGCCGGGGCACAGATACGCAGTATTTT. Together with reference TRBV7-6 and TRBJ2-3, the CDR3 gives the full variable domain: GAGVSQSPRYKVTKRGQDVALRCDPISGHVSLYWYRQALGQGPEFLTYFNYEAQQDKSGLPNDRFSAERPEGSISTLTIQRTEQRDSAMYRCASSLQGRGTDTQYFGPGTRLTVL.

The chain combines TRBV14 with TRBJ2-3; D is perhaps TRBD2 (6 bases). With 5 bases removed from V and 0 bases from J, the gap between germline ends came to 18 bases. This CDR3 has 17 residues. Germline V CDR1 and CDR2: SGHDN, FVKESK. The CDR3 DNA follows: TGTGCCAGCAGCAACCGCCCGGCTAGCGTAAGCACAGATACGCAGTATTTT. It codes for CASSNRPASVSTDTQYF.

The chain uses TRBV2 and TRBJ2-7; 8 bases line up with TRBD2. Germline lookup yields CDR1 SNHLY and CDR2 FYNNEI. J gave up 3 bases and V 3 bases, and 4 bases lay outside the gene matches. CDR3 size: 14 residues. DNA of the CDR3: TGTGCCAGCAGTGATGGGCTAGCGGGCTACGAGCAGTACTTC. Translation: CASSDGLAGYEQYF.

On this clone itself: Germline and junction disagree at one end, which may indicate a read error. J is TRBJ1-2 and V is TRBV28, with 10 bases lining up with TRBD1. Looked up from germline, CDR1 is MDHEN and CDR2 is SYDVKM. The CDR3 sequence is 16 residues long. The CDR3 bases are TGTGCCAGCATTTTAAAACCGGGACAGGGGCCCTGGGGCTACACCTTC. This codes for CASILKPGQGPWGYTF.

J is TRBJ2-2 and V is TRBV6-5, with TRBD1 matching 7 bases. The CDR3 length is 14 residues. V was pared by 5 bases and J by 9 bases, with 9 bases of the junction left unmatched. Germline V gene data show CDR1 as MNHEY and CDR2 as SVGAGI. The chain's CDR3 is CASSQPTGHRELFF. Written as DNA, the CDR3 is TGTGCCAGCAGTCAACCGACAGGGCACCGGGAGCTGTTTTTT.

The chain couples TRBV9 to TRBJ2-1; 9 bases are shared with TRBD2. Germline V CDR1 and CDR2: SGDLS, YYNGEE. The CDR3 covers 16 residues. Losses at the gene ends were 4 bases for V and 9 bases for J; bases not matched to a gene: 14. DNA for the CDR3: TGTGCCAGCAGCTCCCCCCTAGGTAGCGGGAGTGGTGAGCAGTTCTTC. Its protein product is CASSSPLGSGSGEQFF.

This chain connects TRBV21-1 to TRBJ1-6. TRBV21-1 is described as a pseudogene. This CDR3 contains 17 residues. CDR3 sequence: CASSKALWGAYNSPLHF. The CDR3 DNA sequence: TGTGCCAGCAGCAAAGCGCTTTGGGGAGCGTATAATTCACCCCTCCACTTT.

In the case of this clone: Different DNA sequences within this sample yield the same CDR3. This rearrangement joins TRBV29-1 to TRBJ1-1, with 7 bases identical to TRBD1. V shed 4 bases and J 5 bases; nucleotides not matched to a gene: 4. The CDR3 runs to 12 residues. The V gene's germline CDR1 is SQVTM and CDR2 ANQGSEA. CDR3 residues: CSVGQGGTEAFF. The CDR3 bases are TGCAGCGTTGGACAGGGAGGAACTGAAGCTTTCTTT. Supplemented by reference TRBV29-1 and TRBJ1-1, the full variable domain reads SAVISQKPSRDICQRGTSLTIQCQVDSQVTMMFWYRQQPGQSLTLIATANQGSEATYESGFVIDKFPISRPNLTFSTLTVSNMSPEDSSIYLCSVGQGGTEAFFGQGTRLTVV.

CDR3 DNA sequence: TGTGCCAGCAGCGCTCAGGGTGGCACTGAAGCTTTCTTT. Its protein product is CASSAQGGTEAFF. The chain carries TRBV7-3 and TRBJ1-1; D may be TRBD1 (5 bases). Germline CDR1 is SGHTA and CDR2 is FQGTGA. Trimming cost V 5 bases and J 4 bases, with 11 bases left between them. The CDR3 spans 13 residues.

This chain connects TRBV19 to TRBJ2-4; a possible D gene is TRBD2 (6 bases). Germline V CDR1 and CDR2: LNHDA, SQIVND (reference sequence). V was shortened by 6 bases and J by 2 bases, with 14 bases between the two germline ends. The CDR3 is 15 residues long. The CDR3 protein is CASSGPGGTKNIQYF. In DNA, the CDR3 is TGTGCCAGTAGCGGACCCGGGGGAACCAAAAACATTCAGTACTTC.

The V gene is TRBV5-1, the J gene TRBJ2-2; maybe TRBD1 (6 bases). V was cut by 2 bases and J by 10 bases, with 12 bases left in between. Looked up from germline, CDR1 is SGHRS and CDR2 is YFSETQ. CDR3 length: 13 residues. CDR3 DNA sequence: TGCGCCAGCAGCTTCGGACAGACCCCGGAGCTGTTTTTT. Amino acids: CASSFGQTPELFF.

The J gene is TRBJ2-4, the V gene TRBV4-2, with 8 bases that match TRBD2. Germline values: CDR1 LGHNA, CDR2 YNFKEQ. With 0 bases clipped from V and 16 bases from J, the junction kept 8 bases outside the gene matches. This CDR3 is built from 13 residues. The CDR3 loop reads CASSQESGSGVYF. The CDR3 DNA sequence: TGTGCCAGCAGCCAAGAGAGCGGGAGTGGGGTCTACTTC.

The rearrangement links TRBV19 to TRBJ1-5; D unclear. Between the trimmed V and J ends, which lost 1 base and 2 bases, there was a span of 9 bases. Germline assignment: CDR1 LNHDA and CDR2 SQIVND (reference sequence). The CDR3 sequence is 15 residues long. Here the CDR3 reads CASSIARAGNQPQHF. In DNA form, the CDR3 reads TGTGCCAGTAGTATAGCGAGGGCGGGCAATCAGCCCCAGCATTTT.

The rearrangement links TRBV7-2 to TRBJ1-4, with 7 nucleotides matching TRBD1. Trimming took 5 bases from V and 10 from J; bases not matched to a gene: 4. This CDR3 is built from 12 residues. The germline V gene encodes CDR1 SGHTA and CDR2 FQGNSA. This CDR3 reads CASSPRQGKLFF. The DNA for the CDR3 is TGTGCCAGCAGCCCAAGACAGGGAAAACTGTTTTTT. Variable domain in full (rest from reference TRBV7-2 and TRBJ1-4): GAGVSQSPSNKVTEKGKDVELRCDPISGHTALYWYRQSLGQGLEFLIYFQGNSAPDKSGLPSDRFSAERTGGSVSTLTIQRTQQEDSAVYLCASSPRQGKLFFGSGTQLSVL.

CDR3 coding DNA: TGTGCCAGCTCACCGCGGACAGGGGGGACCGGGGAGCTGTTTTTT. Translation: CASSPRTGGTGELFF. The rearrangement links TRBV18 to TRBJ2-2, with 10 bases fitting TRBD1. The CDR3 has 15 residues. With V trimmed by 3 bases and J by 5 bases, 3 bases remained unmatched. Germline V CDR1 and CDR2: KGHSH, LQKENI. Drawing the rest from reference TRBV18 and TRBJ2-2, the complete variable domain is NAGVMQNPRHLVRRRGQEARLRCSPMKGHSHVYWYRQLPEEGLKFMVYLQKENIIDESGMPKERFSAEFPKEGPSILRIQQVVRGDSAAYFCASSPRTGGTGELFFGEGSRLTVL.

The chain couples TRBV5-1 to TRBJ2-1; possibly TRBD1 for D (5 bases). V lost 4 bases and J lost 0, with 11 bases in between. There are 15 residues in the CDR3. The germline gives CDR1 SGHRS, CDR2 YFSETQ. The CDR3 sequence: CASSPGSSSYNEQFF. As DNA, the CDR3 is TGCGCCAGCAGCCCAGGGTCAAGCTCCTACAATGAGCAGTTCTTC.

This chain uses TRBV5-4 with TRBJ1-1; 8 bases are a match to TRBD1. Losses at the gene ends were 4 bases for V and 4 bases for J; bases not matched to a gene: 6. This CDR3 spans 14 amino acids. Germline loops: CDR1 SGHNT, CDR2 YYREEE (reference sequence). CDR3 protein: CASSLQGDGTEAFF. The DNA for the CDR3 is TGTGCCAGCAGCCTACAGGGGGATGGCACTGAAGCTTTCTTT.

The CDR3 sequence: CSVGTPSGGPFYNEQFF. The CDR3 DNA reads TGCAGCGTTGGGACCCCTAGCGGGGGGCCCTTTTACAATGAGCAGTTCTTC. This chain joins TRBV29-1 and TRBJ2-1; 11 nucleotides line up with TRBD2. This CDR3 has 17 amino acids. Germline lookup yields CDR1 SQVTM and CDR2 ANQGSEA. Trimming at V came to 4 bases and at J to 4 bases, leaving 12 bases not matched to a gene.

The CDR3 region has the DNA TGTGCCACTCGGGACAGAGACTATGGCTACACCTTC. This translates into CATRDRDYGYTF. The V gene is TRBV24-1, the J gene TRBJ1-2, with 7 positions matching TRBD1. Germline-derived CDR1 and CDR2 are KGHDR and SFDVKD. V gave up 10 bases and J gave up 3 bases; unmatched junction bases: 4. The CDR3 totals 12 residues.

The V and J genes are TRBV3-1 (or the pseudogene TRBV3-2) and TRBJ1-5, with D possibly TRBD1 on 5 matching bases. The V gene's germline CDR1 is LGHDT and CDR2 YNNKEL (reference sequence). Between the trimmed V and J ends, which lost 4 bases and 1 base, there was a span of 11 bases. The CDR3 is 15 amino acids. CDR3: CASSPQGQSNQPQHF. The CDR3 nucleotides are TGTGCCAGCAGCCCCCAGGGCCAAAGCAATCAGCCCCAGCATTTT.

The V gene is TRBV6-1, the J gene TRBJ1-5; 10 bases line up with TRBD1. The V segment lost 4 bases and the J segment 2 bases; nucleotides outside the gene matches: 5. This CDR3 region has 16 residues. Per germline, CDR1 MNHNS and CDR2 SASEGT. The CDR3 DNA follows: TGTGCCAGCAGTGCCCGGGACAGGGGTCGCAATCAGCCCCAGCATTTT. Translated, it gives CASSARDRGRNQPQHF.

This chain joins TRBV20-1 and TRBJ1-4; TRBD1 matches 8 bases. The germline gives CDR1 DFQATT, CDR2 SNEGSKA (reference sequence). J gave up 8 bases and V 3 bases, and 14 bases lay outside the gene matches. This CDR3 spans 16 amino acids. CDR3 sequence reads: CSASMDLTGVGEKLFF. CDR3 nucleotides: TGCAGTGCTAGTATGGACCTGACAGGGGTGGGGGAAAAACTGTTTTTT.

This clone showed up just once. The chain uses TRBV4-1 and TRBJ1-6; no firm D call. Trimming left V 1 base short and J 9 bases short, with 7 bases between. This CDR3 contains 13 residues. In germline, CDR1 is MGHRA, CDR2 YSYEKL. DNA of the CDR3: TGCGCCAGCAGCCAAGCCGGGATTTCACCCCTCCACTTT. This sequence encodes CASSQAGISPLHF.

Only one count was recorded for this clone. The chain couples TRBV4-3 to TRBJ2-2; the D gene is possibly TRBD2 (5 bases). Per the germline V gene, CDR1 is LGHNA and CDR2 is YSLEER. The CDR3 runs to 15 residues. V lost 0 bases, J lost 6 bases, and 11 bases lay in between. The CDR3 DNA sequence: TGCGCCAGCAGCCAAGATCCTAGCTCGGCCGGGGAGCTGTTTTTT. Translating gives CASSQDPSSAGELFF.

This clone was found a few times. The J gene is TRBJ2-7, the V gene TRBV4-1; weak D call: TRBD2 (6 bases). The CDR3 is made up of 14 amino acids. Trimming cost V 1 base and J 5 bases, with 12 bases left between them. Per the germline V gene, CDR1 is MGHRA and CDR2 is YSYEKL. The CDR3 spells CASSQGWGEHEQYF. CDR3 DNA: TGCGCCAGCAGCCAAGGTTGGGGGGAGCACGAGCAGTACTTC.

The J gene is TRBJ1-5, the V gene TRBV7-9; D perhaps matches TRBD1 (5 bases). The germline V gene has CDR1 SEHNR and CDR2 FQNEAQ (reference sequence). CDR3 length: 12 amino acids. Trimming pared 8 bases from V and 7 bases from J, leaving 12 bases between. CDR3 bases: TGTGCCAGCGGGGGGGAGGACCAGCCCCAGCATTTT. This sequence encodes CASGGEDQPQHF.